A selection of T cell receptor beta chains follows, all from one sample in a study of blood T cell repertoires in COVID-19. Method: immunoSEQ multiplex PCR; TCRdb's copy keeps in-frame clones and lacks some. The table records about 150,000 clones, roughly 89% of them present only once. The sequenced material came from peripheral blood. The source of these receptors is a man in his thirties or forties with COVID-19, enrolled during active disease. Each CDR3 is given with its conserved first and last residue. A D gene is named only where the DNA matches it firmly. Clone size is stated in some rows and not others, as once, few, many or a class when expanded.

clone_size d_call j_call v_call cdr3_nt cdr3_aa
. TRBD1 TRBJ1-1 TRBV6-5 TGTGCCAGCAGTCCCGACAGGGGAACTGAAGCTTTCTTT CASSPDRGTEAFF
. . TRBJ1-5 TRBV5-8 TGTGCCAGCCTCTCAGCCGGAGGCAATCAGCCCCAGCATTTT CASLSAGGNQPQHF
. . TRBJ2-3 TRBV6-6 TGTGCCAGCAGACAACTACGAGGTACGCAGTATTTT CASRQLRGTQYF
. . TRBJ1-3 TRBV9 TGTGCCAGCAGCGTAGGGCAGGCCCTTGAAGACACCATATATTTT CASSVGQALEDTIYF
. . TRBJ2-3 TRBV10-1 TGCGCCAGCAGGGCGGGCAGCACAGATACGCAGTATTTT CASRAGSTDTQYF
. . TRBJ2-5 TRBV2 TGTGCCAGCAGTACAGCGGTGGGGACCCAGTACTTC CASSTAVGTQYF
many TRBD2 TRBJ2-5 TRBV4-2 TGTGCCAGCAGCCAAGAGGTTTTGGCGGGAGGAATACAGACCCAGTACTTC CASSQEVLAGGIQTQYF
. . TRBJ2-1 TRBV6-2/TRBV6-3 TGTGCCAGCAGTCCCCGCGTCTACAATGAGCAGTTCTTC CASSPRVYNEQFF
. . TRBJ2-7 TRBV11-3 TGTGCCAGCAGCGTTAGCGGCTTCTCCTACGAGCAGTACTTC CASSVSGFSYEQYF
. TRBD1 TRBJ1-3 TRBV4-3 TGCGCCAGCAGCCAAGAAGTGGGACAGGGGGCGCTTGGGTCTGGAAACACCATATATTTT CASSQEVGQGALGSGNTIYF
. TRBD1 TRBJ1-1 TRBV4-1 TGCGCCAGCAGCCGGGGACAGGAATATGGTGAAGCTTTCTTT CASSRGQEYGEAFF
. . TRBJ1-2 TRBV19 TGTGCCAGTAGAGTTTCACAGACCGCTAACTATGGCTACACCTTC CASRVSQTANYGYTF
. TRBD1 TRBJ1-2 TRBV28 TGTGCCAGCAGACTTGACAGGGAAGACTATGGCTACACCTTC CASRLDREDYGYTF
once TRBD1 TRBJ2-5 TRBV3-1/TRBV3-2 TGTGCCAGCAGCCCCGGGACAGGGGCCCCCTTGGAGACCCAGTACTTC CASSPGTGAPLETQYF
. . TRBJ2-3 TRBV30 TGTGCCTGGACCGAACGGGATACGCAGTATTTT CAWTERDTQYF
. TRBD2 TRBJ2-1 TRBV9 TGTGCCAGCAGCCCTATTAGCGGGGCGGCCTACATGGGGCAGTTCTTC CASSPISGAAYMGQFF
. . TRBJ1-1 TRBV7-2 TGTGCCAGCAGCTCAGTTTTTGTCGCCACTGAAGCTTTCTTT CASSSVFVATEAFF
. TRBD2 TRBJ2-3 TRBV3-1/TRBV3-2 TGTGCCAGCAGCCTCGATCGGACTAGCGGGAGCACAGATACGCAGTATTTT CASSLDRTSGSTDTQYF
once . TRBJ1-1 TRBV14 TGTGCCAGCAGCCCCTCCACCAGTCCGAACACTGAAGCTTTCTTT CASSPSTSPNTEAFF
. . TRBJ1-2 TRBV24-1 TGTGCCACCAGTCCAGGGCCCCTTACCTATGGCTACACCTTC CATSPGPLTYGYTF
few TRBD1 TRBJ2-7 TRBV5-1 TGCGCCAGCAGCCTCGAGGGACAGGGCTACGAGCAGTACTTC CASSLEGQGYEQYF
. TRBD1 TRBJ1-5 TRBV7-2 TGTGCCAGCAGCCAAGGGGACAGGGAGTATGAGCCCCAGCATTTT CASSQGDREYEPQHF